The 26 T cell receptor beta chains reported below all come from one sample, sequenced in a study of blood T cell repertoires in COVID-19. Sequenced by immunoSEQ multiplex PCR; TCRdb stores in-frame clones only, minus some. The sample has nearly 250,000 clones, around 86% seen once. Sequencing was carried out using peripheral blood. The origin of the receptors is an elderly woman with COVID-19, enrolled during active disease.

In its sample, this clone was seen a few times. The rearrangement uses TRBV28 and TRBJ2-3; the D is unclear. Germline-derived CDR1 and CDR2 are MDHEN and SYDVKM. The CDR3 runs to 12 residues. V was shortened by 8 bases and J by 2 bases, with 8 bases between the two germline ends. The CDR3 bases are TGTGCCAGCCATTCTATCACAGATACGCAGTATTTT. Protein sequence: CASHSITDTQYF.

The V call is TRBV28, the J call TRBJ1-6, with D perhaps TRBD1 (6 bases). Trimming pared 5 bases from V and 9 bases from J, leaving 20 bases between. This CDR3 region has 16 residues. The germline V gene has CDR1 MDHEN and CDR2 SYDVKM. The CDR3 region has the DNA TGTGCCAGCAGTCCCCCAGGGGAGGGCCCCGGTTCACCCCTCCACTTT. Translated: CASSPPGEGPGSPLHF.

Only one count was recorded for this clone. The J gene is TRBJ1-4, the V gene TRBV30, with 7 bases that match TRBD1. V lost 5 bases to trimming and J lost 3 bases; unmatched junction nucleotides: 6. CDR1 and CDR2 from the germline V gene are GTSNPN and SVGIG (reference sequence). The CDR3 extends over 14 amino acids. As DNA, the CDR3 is TGTGCCTGGGCCGGACAGGAGCCTAATGAAAAACTGTTTTTT. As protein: CAWAGQEPNEKLFF.

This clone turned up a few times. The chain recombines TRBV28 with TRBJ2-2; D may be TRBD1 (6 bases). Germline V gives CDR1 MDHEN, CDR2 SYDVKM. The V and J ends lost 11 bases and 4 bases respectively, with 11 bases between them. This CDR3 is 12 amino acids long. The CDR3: CAVQGTTGELFF. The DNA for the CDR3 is TGTGCCGTACAGGGTACCACCGGGGAGCTGTTTTTT.

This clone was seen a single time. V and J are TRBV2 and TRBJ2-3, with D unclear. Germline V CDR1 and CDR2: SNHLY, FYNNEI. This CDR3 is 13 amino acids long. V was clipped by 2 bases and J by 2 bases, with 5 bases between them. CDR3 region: CASSEKHTDTQYF. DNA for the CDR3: TGTGCCAGCAGTGAAAAGCACACAGATACGCAGTATTTT. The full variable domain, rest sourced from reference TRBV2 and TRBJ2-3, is EPEVTQTPSHQVTQMGQEVILRCVPISNHLYFYWYRQILGQKVEFLVSFYNNEISEKSEIFDDQFSVERPDGSNFTLKIRSTKLEDSAMYFCASSEKHTDTQYFGPGTRLTVL.

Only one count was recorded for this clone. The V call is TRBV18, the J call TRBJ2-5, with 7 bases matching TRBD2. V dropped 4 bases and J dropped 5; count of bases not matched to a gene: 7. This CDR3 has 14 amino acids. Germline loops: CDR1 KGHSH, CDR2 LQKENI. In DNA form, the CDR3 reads TGTGCCAGCTCACGAGGACTAGAGGGCGAGACCCAGTACTTC. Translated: CASSRGLEGETQYF.

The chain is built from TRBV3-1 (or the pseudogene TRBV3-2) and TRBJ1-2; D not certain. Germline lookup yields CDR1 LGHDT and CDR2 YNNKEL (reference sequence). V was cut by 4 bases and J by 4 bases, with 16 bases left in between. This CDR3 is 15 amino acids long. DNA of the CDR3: TGTGCCAGCAGCCTCCAAGGAGGGCTAGGCTATGGCTACACCTTC. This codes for CASSLQGGLGYGYTF.

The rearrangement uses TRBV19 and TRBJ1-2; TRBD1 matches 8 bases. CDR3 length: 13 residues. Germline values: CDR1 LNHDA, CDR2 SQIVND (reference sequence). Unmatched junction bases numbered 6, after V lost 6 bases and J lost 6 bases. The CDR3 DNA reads TGTGCCAGTAGCAACGGACAGGGAAATGGCTACACCTTC. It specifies CASSNGQGNGYTF.

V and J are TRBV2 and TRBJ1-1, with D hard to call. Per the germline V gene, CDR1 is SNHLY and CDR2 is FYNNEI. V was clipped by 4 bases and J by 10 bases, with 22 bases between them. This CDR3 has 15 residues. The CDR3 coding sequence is TGTGCCAGCAGTGTAACGTTCAGCCCCACACGGGTAGCTTTCTTT. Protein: CASSVTFSPTRVAFF.

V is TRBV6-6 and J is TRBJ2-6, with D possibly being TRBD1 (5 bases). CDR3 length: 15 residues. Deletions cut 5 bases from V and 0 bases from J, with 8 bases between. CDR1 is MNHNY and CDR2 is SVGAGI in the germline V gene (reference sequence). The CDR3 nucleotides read TGTGCCAGCAGTCGCACAGGCTCTGGGGCCAACGTCCTGACTTTC. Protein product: CASSRTGSGANVLTF.

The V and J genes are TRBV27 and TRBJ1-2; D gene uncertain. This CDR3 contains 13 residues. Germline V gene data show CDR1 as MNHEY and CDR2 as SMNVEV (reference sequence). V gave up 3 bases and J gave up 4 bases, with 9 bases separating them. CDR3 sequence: CASSFTGPYGYTF. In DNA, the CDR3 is TGTGCCAGCAGTTTTACCGGTCCCTATGGCTACACCTTC.

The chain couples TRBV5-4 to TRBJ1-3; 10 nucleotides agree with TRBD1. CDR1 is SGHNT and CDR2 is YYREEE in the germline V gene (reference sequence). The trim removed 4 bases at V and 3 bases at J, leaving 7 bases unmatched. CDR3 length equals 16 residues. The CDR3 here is CASSPGGTGVGNTIYF. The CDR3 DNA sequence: TGTGCCAGCAGCCCAGGAGGGACAGGGGTTGGAAACACCATATATTTT.

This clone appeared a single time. The CDR3, as DNA: TGTGCCAGCAGCTTAGCGACTACTAATTCCTTGGGAAAACTGTTTTTT. This encodes CASSLATTNSLGKLFF. J is TRBJ1-4 and V is TRBV7-2; D remains ambiguous. Trimming left V 0 bases short and J 10 bases short, with 18 bases between. The CDR3 is made up of 16 amino acids. From germline, CDR1 is SGHTA and CDR2 FQGNSA.

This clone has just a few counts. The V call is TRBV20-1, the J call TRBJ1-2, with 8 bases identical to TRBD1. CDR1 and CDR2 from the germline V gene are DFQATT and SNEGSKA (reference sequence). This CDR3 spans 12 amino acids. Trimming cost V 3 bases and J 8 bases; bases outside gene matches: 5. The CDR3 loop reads CSASGTGHGYTF. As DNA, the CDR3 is TGCAGTGCTAGTGGGACAGGACACGGCTACACCTTC.

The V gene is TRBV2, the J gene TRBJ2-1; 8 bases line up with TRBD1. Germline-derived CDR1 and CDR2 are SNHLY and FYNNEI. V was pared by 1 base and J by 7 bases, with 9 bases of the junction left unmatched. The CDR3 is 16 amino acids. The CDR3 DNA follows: TGTGCCAGCAGTGAAGGGACAGGGCCCTTTCGGAATGAGCAGTTCTTC. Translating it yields CASSEGTGPFRNEQFF.

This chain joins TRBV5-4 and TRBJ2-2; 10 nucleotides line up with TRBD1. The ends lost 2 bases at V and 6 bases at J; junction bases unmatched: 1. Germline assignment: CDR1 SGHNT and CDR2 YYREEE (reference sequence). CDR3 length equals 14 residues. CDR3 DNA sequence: TGTGCCAGCAGCTTCGGGACAGGGGCCGGGGAGCTGTTTTTT. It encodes CASSFGTGAGELFF. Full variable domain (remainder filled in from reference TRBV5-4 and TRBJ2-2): ETGVTQSPTHLIKTRGQQVTLRCSSQSGHNTVSWYQQALGQGPQFIFQYYREEENGRGNFPPRFSGLQFPNYSSELNVNALELDDSALYLCASSFGTGAGELFFGEGSRLTVL.

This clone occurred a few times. For the CDR3, the DNA is TGTGCCAGCAGCAAAACTAGCGGCTCCTACGAGCAGTACGTC. Protein sequence: CASSKTSGSYEQYV. This chain links TRBV6-2 or TRBV6-3 with TRBJ2-7; 8 positions match TRBD2. This CDR3 has 14 residues. The J segment lost 0 bases and the V segment lost 6 bases, leaving 4 bases of the junction unmatched. Germline V gene lookup returns CDR1 MNHEY and CDR2 SVGEGT.

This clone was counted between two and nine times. The CDR3 loop reads CASSTGSPGELFF. The CDR3 nucleotides are TGCGCCAGCAGTACAGGGAGTCCCGGGGAGCTGTTTTTT. The chain employs TRBV5-1 and TRBJ2-2; perhaps TRBD1 as D (6 bases). The CDR3 sequence is 13 residues long. V was trimmed by 5 bases and J by 6 bases, leaving 11 bases between them. Per the germline V gene, CDR1 is SGHRS and CDR2 is YFSETQ.

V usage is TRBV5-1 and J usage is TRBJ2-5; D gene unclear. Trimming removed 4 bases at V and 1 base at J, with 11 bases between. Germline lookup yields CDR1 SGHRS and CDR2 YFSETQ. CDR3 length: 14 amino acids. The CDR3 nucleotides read TGCGCCAGCAGCCCGATACAGATCCAAGAGACCCAGTACTTC. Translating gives CASSPIQIQETQYF.

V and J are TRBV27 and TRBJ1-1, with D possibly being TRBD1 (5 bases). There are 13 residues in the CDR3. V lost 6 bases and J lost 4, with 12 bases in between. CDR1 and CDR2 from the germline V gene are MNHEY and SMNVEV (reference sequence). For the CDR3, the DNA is TGTGCCAGCAGAATTGACAGATTCACTGAAGCTTTCTTT. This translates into CASRIDRFTEAFF.

In nucleotides, the CDR3 is TGTGCCAGCAGTCCACAGGGGTTGGTCAACTATGGCTACACCTTC. Its translation: CASSPQGLVNYGYTF. V usage is TRBV6-2 or TRBV6-3 and J usage is TRBJ1-2; TRBD1 agrees at 7 bases. Germline V gene lookup returns CDR1 MNHEY and CDR2 SVGEGT. The V gene end was trimmed by 5 bases and the J gene end by 2 bases; junction bases not matched to a gene: 8. This CDR3 has 15 residues.

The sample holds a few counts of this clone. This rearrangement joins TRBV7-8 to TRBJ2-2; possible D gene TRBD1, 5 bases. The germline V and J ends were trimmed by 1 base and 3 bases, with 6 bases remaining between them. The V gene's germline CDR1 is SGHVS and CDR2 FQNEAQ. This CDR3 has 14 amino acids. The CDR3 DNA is TGTGCCAGCAGCTTAGAGGGGTACACCGGGGAGCTGTTTTTT. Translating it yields CASSLEGYTGELFF.

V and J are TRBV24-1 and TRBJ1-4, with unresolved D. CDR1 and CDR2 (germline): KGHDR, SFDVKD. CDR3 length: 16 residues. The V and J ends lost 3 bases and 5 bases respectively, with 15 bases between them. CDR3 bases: TGTGCCACCAGTGATGGGCGAGCCTGGGCAAATGAAAAACTGTTTTTT. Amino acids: CATSDGRAWANEKLFF.

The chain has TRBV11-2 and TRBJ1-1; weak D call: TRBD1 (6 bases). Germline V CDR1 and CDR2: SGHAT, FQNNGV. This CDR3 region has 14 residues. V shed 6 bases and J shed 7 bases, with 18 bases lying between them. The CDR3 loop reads CASRFLSGDGEAFF. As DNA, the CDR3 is TGTGCCAGCAGGTTTCTTTCAGGGGATGGTGAAGCTTTCTTT.

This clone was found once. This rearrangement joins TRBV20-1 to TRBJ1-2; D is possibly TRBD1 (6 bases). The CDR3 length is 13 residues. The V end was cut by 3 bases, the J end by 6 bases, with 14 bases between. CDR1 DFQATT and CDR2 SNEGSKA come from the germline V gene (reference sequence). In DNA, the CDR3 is TGCAGTGCTAGTTCAGGGGAAAGGGATGGCTACACCTTC. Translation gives CSASSGERDGYTF.

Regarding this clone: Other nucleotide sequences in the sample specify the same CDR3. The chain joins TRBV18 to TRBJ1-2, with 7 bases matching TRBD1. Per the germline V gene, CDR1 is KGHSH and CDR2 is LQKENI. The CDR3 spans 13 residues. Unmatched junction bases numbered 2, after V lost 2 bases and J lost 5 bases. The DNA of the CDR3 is TGTGCCAGCTCACCAGGGACAGAATATGGCTACACCTTC. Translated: CASSPGTEYGYTF.